The 27 T cell receptor beta chains listed next were all sequenced from one sample in a study of glioma-infiltrating T cells after dendritic cell vaccination. TCRdb keeps only in-frame clones here, not all; method: immunoSEQ multiplex PCR. This repertoire shows some 87,000 clones, more than 75% found once; its top ten account for just under 3%. This specimen was blood, taken before dendritic cell vaccination. The receptors here all came from a human donor with glioblastoma.

This rearrangement joins TRBV7-2 to TRBJ2-5, with 10 nucleotides matching TRBD1. CDR3 size: 14 residues. Germline lookup yields CDR1 SGHTA and CDR2 FQGNSA. V was clipped by 5 bases and J by 2 bases; unmatched bases: 2. The CDR3 region has the DNA TGTGCCAGCAGCACGGGACAGGGGCAAGAGACCCAGTACTTC. Protein product: CASSTGQGQETQYF.

The chain links TRBV6-1 to TRBJ1-1; TRBD1 might be the D (5 bases). The CDR3 runs to 14 residues. The germline V and J ends were trimmed by 6 bases and 2 bases, with 13 bases remaining between them. The germline gives CDR1 MNHNS, CDR2 SASEGT. CDR3 coding DNA: TGTGCCAGCAGGGACATATCCCGTAACACTGAAGCTTTCTTT. Protein sequence: CASRDISRNTEAFF.

The chain couples TRBV10-3 to TRBJ1-1; 7 nucleotides agree with TRBD1. Germline values: CDR1 ENHRY, CDR2 SYGVKD. Germline trimming cut 6 bases from V and 4 bases from J; bases unmatched to any gene: 11. The CDR3 extends over 15 amino acids. The chain's CDR3 is CAISPATGQATEAFF. The CDR3, as DNA: TGTGCCATCAGCCCAGCGACAGGGCAGGCCACTGAAGCTTTCTTT.

The chain uses TRBV21-1 and TRBJ1-2; TRBD1 is taken as the D call from the table, unchecked against the DNA. TRBV21-1 is designated a pseudogene. This CDR3 has 15 residues. In nucleotides, the CDR3 is TGTGCCAGCAGCAAAGGGTGGGACAGGGGTTATGGCTACACCTTC. Its translation: CASSKGWDRGYGYTF.

This clone was recorded only once. The chain joins TRBV5-1 to TRBJ2-7, with 8 bases fitting TRBD1. The CDR3 contains 16 residues. Germline V gives CDR1 SGHRS, CDR2 YFSETQ. V gave up 2 bases and J gave up 3 bases; unmatched junction bases: 10. CDR3 region: CASSFDPFTGGYEQYF. CDR3 nucleotide sequence: TGCGCCAGCAGCTTCGATCCGTTTACAGGGGGCTACGAGCAGTACTTC.

The V gene is TRBV25-1, the J gene TRBJ2-3; 9 nucleotides match TRBD2. Germline CDR1 is MGHDK and CDR2 is SYGVNS. The CDR3 extends over 15 amino acids. The V gene end was trimmed by 5 bases and the J gene end by 5 bases; junction bases not matched to a gene: 8. DNA of the CDR3: TGTGCCAGCAGTCCAAGGAGTAGCGGGAGAGATACGCAGTATTTT. Residues: CASSPRSSGRDTQYF.

The CDR3 DNA reads TGCGCCAGCAGCTCGGACAGGGGATCTCCTCGGGAGCAGTACTTC. It specifies CASSSDRGSPREQYF. The rearrangement joins TRBV5-1 to TRBJ2-7; 9 positions match TRBD1. Per the germline V gene, CDR1 is SGHRS and CDR2 is YFSETQ. V dropped 3 bases and J dropped 7; count of bases not matched to a gene: 11. The CDR3 totals 15 residues.

The V call is TRBV7-2, the J call TRBJ1-2; D is unclear. This CDR3 is built from 13 residues. CDR1 is SGHTA and CDR2 is FQGNSA in the germline V gene. Trimming removed 5 bases from V and 1 base from J, with 8 bases in between. CDR3 loop: CASSPQINYGYTF. In DNA form, the CDR3 reads TGTGCCAGCAGCCCACAGATTAACTATGGCTACACCTTC.

This clone was seen only a few times. The chain joins TRBV6-5 to TRBJ2-2; tentative D call: TRBD2 (5 bases). This CDR3 region has 16 residues. Germline-derived CDR1 and CDR2 are MNHEY and SVGAGI. Between the trimmed V and J ends, which lost 0 bases and 8 bases, there was a span of 16 bases. The CDR3 here is CASSYSASNHIGELFF. The CDR3 DNA is TGTGCCAGCAGTTACTCGGCTAGCAACCATATAGGGGAGCTGTTTTTT.

The rearrangement links TRBV18 to TRBJ1-2; 7 bases are a match to TRBD1. In germline, CDR1 is KGHSH, CDR2 LQKENI. Trimming at V came to 3 bases and at J to 6 bases, leaving 10 bases not matched to a gene. This CDR3 region has 15 residues. The CDR3, as DNA: TGTGCCAGCTCACCCCGGCGCAGGGGGGATGATGGCTACACCTTC. Its protein product is CASSPRRRGDDGYTF. Together with reference TRBV18 and TRBJ1-2, the CDR3 gives the full variable domain: NAGVMQNPRHLVRRRGQEARLRCSPMKGHSHVYWYRQLPEEGLKFMVYLQKENIIDESGMPKERFSAEFPKEGPSILRIQQVVRGDSAAYFCASSPRRRGDDGYTFGSGTRLTVV.

The table lists this clone with a count of one. The chain recombines TRBV19 with TRBJ1-5; no clear D gene. Germline assignment: CDR1 LNHDA and CDR2 SQIVND (reference sequence). The CDR3 runs to 12 residues. The ends were cut back, 4 bases at V and 4 bases at J, with 5 bases in the middle. The CDR3 nucleotides read TGTGCCAGTAGTAGCCAGAATCAGCCCCAGCATTTT. Residues: CASSSQNQPQHF.

The V call is TRBV6-5, the J call TRBJ1-1, with no clear D. The germline V gene has CDR1 MNHEY and CDR2 SVGAGI. There are 11 residues in the CDR3. V lost 7 bases and J lost 10, with 13 bases in between. Here the CDR3 reads CASIERRVAFF. The CDR3 DNA is TGTGCCAGCATCGAACGTAGAGTAGCTTTCTTT.

The chain carries TRBV11-3 and TRBJ2-1, with TRBD1 matching over 11 bases. Germline CDR1 is SGHNT and CDR2 is YENEEA. The CDR3 runs to 14 residues. V was pared by 5 bases and J by 9 bases, with 6 bases of the junction left unmatched. The CDR3 DNA follows: TGTGCCAGCAGCCTCGGACAGGGGGCAGGTGAGCAGTTCTTC. It is translated as CASSLGQGAGEQFF.

The rearrangement uses TRBV9 and TRBJ2-1; tentative D call: TRBD2 (6 bases). This CDR3 comprises 15 residues. Germline V lookup: CDR1 SGDLS, CDR2 YYNGEE. Trimming shortened V by 6 bases and J by 8 bases, and 21 bases separated the two germline ends. CDR3 nucleotide sequence: TGTGCCAGCACTCGGGTAGCGGAGGGGTCTTATGAGCAGTTCTTC. Amino acid sequence: CASTRVAEGSYEQFF.

CDR3 sequence: CASSLAGGTNEKLFF. CDR3 coding DNA: TGTGCCAGCAGCTTGGCTGGGGGCACTAATGAAAAACTGTTTTTT. The chain joins TRBV5-4 to TRBJ1-4; perhaps TRBD1 as D (6 bases). In germline, CDR1 is SGHNT, CDR2 YYREEE (reference sequence). V shed 0 bases and J shed 2 bases, with 8 bases lying between them. The CDR3 has 15 amino acids. Drawing the rest from reference TRBV5-4 and TRBJ1-4, the complete variable domain is ETGVTQSPTHLIKTRGQQVTLRCSSQSGHNTVSWYQQALGQGPQFIFQYYREEENGRGNFPPRFSGLQFPNYSSELNVNALELDDSALYLCASSLAGGTNEKLFFGSGTQLSVL.

The rearrangement uses TRBV7-3 and TRBJ2-7; no clear D. The CDR3 is 15 amino acids. Germline values: CDR1 SGHTA, CDR2 FQGTGA. The V and J ends lost 0 bases and 0 bases respectively, with 9 bases between them. The CDR3 protein is CASSLTLSPSYEQYF. CDR3 DNA: TGTGCCAGCAGCTTAACGCTTAGTCCCTCCTACGAGCAGTACTTC.

The rearrangement joins TRBV5-4 to TRBJ1-1, with 9 bases matching TRBD1. CDR1 and CDR2 from the germline V gene are SGHNT and YYREEE (reference sequence). The V segment lost 4 bases and the J segment 3 bases; nucleotides outside the gene matches: 10. CDR3 length: 16 residues. The CDR3 nucleotides read TGTGCCAGCAGCCCGGGACAGGGTGGGTGGGACACTGAAGCTTTCTTT. Protein product: CASSPGQGGWDTEAFF.

The J gene is TRBJ2-1, the V gene TRBV5-6, with TRBD1 matching over 9 bases. The CDR3 extends over 16 amino acids. CDR1 SGHDT and CDR2 YYEEEE come from the germline V gene. Losses at the gene ends were 4 bases for V and 2 bases for J; bases not matched to a gene: 7. The CDR3 loop is CASSGPDRGPYNEQFF. DNA for the CDR3: TGTGCCAGCAGCGGCCCGGACAGGGGACCCTACAATGAGCAGTTCTTC.

The J gene is TRBJ1-1, the V gene TRBV25-1, with 7 bases aligning to TRBD1. Trimming took 6 bases from V and 8 from J; bases not matched to a gene: 15. Per germline, CDR1 MGHDK and CDR2 SYGVNS. The CDR3 runs to 15 residues. CDR3 in DNA: TGTGCCAGCAGCCAGGGGGGAATCCGAGGGTACGAAGCTTTCTTT. Translation gives CASSQGGIRGYEAFF.

The rearrangement uses TRBV15 and TRBJ2-7, with D possibly TRBD1 on 7 matching bases. Germline loops: CDR1 LNHNV, CDR2 YYDKDF (reference sequence). This CDR3 region has 21 residues. Trimming stripped 5 bases from V and 3 bases from J, with 35 bases between. This CDR3 reads CATSARPWTGPSALRLYEQYF. For the CDR3, the DNA is TGTGCCACCAGCGCCCGGCCATGGACAGGACCTAGCGCCCTAAGACTCTACGAGCAGTACTTC.

This clone appeared once. The chain carries TRBV5-1 and TRBJ2-2; a possible D gene is TRBD1 (6 bases). Germline V gene data show CDR1 as SGHRS and CDR2 as YFSETQ. Trimming shortened V by 2 bases and J by 6 bases, and 14 bases separated the two germline ends. The CDR3 loop spans 15 amino acids. CDR3 residues: CASSFGGSDAGELFF. The CDR3 DNA sequence: TGCGCCAGCAGCTTTGGGGGCTCGGACGCCGGGGAGCTGTTTTTT.

This sequence joins TRBV7-9 and TRBJ1-2; 8 bases line up with TRBD1. CDR1 is SEHNR and CDR2 is FQNEAQ in the germline V gene (reference sequence). The V segment lost 4 bases and the J segment 6 bases; nucleotides outside the gene matches: 7. There are 14 residues in the CDR3. CDR3 bases: TGTGCCAGCAGCTCCGAGGACAGGGCCCATGGCTACACCTTC. Translated: CASSSEDRAHGYTF. The complete variable domain, with remaining parts taken from reference TRBV7-9 and TRBJ1-2, reads DTGVSQNPRHKITKRGQNVTFRCDPISEHNRLYWYRQTLGQGPEFLTYFQNEAQLEKSRLLSDRFSAERPKGSFSTLEIQRTEQGDSAMYLCASSSEDRAHGYTFGSGTRLTVV.

This clone was counted between two and nine times. The chain has TRBV6-5 and TRBJ2-2; no definite D call. V was cut by 4 bases and J by 3 bases, with 12 bases left in between. The germline CDR1 and CDR2 sequences are MNHEY and SVGAGI. The CDR3 length is 15 residues. CDR3 protein: CASSSPKRHTGELFF. The CDR3 region has the DNA TGTGCCAGCAGTTCGCCCAAGCGCCACACCGGGGAGCTGTTTTTT.

This sequence joins TRBV5-1 and TRBJ2-1, with 11 positions matching TRBD2. Losses at the gene ends were 0 bases for V and 4 bases for J; bases not matched to a gene: 3. The CDR3 covers 16 residues. Per the germline V gene, CDR1 is SGHRS and CDR2 is YFSETQ. The CDR3 loop is CASSLVASGGYNEQFF. The CDR3 region has the DNA TGCGCCAGCAGCTTGGTGGCTAGCGGGGGGTACAATGAGCAGTTCTTC.

V is TRBV28 and J is TRBJ2-3, with 7 bases aligning to TRBD2. The junction had 15 bases not matched to a gene; V was cut back by 3 bases and J by 0 bases. The germline CDR1 and CDR2 sequences are MDHEN and SYDVKM. The CDR3 is made up of 19 amino acids. For the CDR3, the DNA is TGTGCCAGCAGTTTCTCTCTAGCGGACTACCACCCGAGCACAGATACGCAGTATTTT. Its translation is CASSFSLADYHPSTDTQYF. Based on the CDR3 plus reference TRBV28 and TRBJ2-3, the full variable domain is DVKVTQSSRYLVKRTGEKVFLECVQDMDHENMFWYRQDPGLGLRLIYFSYDVKMKEKGDIPEGYSVSREKKERFSLILESASTNQTSMYLCASSFSLADYHPSTDTQYFGPGTRLTVL.

The genes are TRBV4-2 and TRBJ2-7; D call uncertain. Deletions cut 0 bases from V and 2 bases from J, with 8 bases between. CDR1 and CDR2 from the germline V gene are LGHNA and YNFKEQ. The length of the CDR3 is 14 residues. For the CDR3, the DNA is TGTGCCAGCAGCCAAGATGGCCTAGCCTACGAGCAGTACTTC. Its translation: CASSQDGLAYEQYF.

The chain combines TRBV27 with TRBJ1-5; 12 bases are a match to TRBD1. Losses at the gene ends were 0 bases for V and 1 base for J; bases not matched to a gene: 1. The germline V gene has CDR1 MNHEY and CDR2 SMNVEV (reference sequence). The CDR3 covers 17 residues. The CDR3 spells CASSLSGTGGSNQPQHF. The CDR3 bases are TGTGCCAGCAGTTTATCCGGGACAGGGGGCAGCAATCAGCCCCAGCATTTT.